The next 12 T cell receptor beta chains were all read from a single sample in a study of T cell responses to AZD1222 COVID-19 vaccine. Repertoires were generated with immunoSEQ multiplex PCR, while TCRdb's copy carries only in-frame clones and drops some. The data contain more than 110,000 clones, about nine tenths of them singletons. Source: peripheral blood, taken on day 0 of AZD1222 vaccination. These receptors were taken from an adult in good health.

A note on this clone: The same CDR3 arises from other DNA sequences in this sample as well. The J gene is TRBJ1-1, the V gene TRBV15, with D perhaps matching TRBD1 (5 bases). V lost 1 base and J 5 bases, leaving 8 bases between the germline ends. The CDR3 is made up of 13 amino acids. Germline values: CDR1 LNHNV, CDR2 YYDKDF (reference sequence). The CDR3 reads CATSRGGRTEAFF. The CDR3 DNA sequence: TGTGCCACCAGCAGAGGGGGCAGGACTGAAGCTTTCTTT.

V usage is TRBV6-6 and J usage is TRBJ1-2, with 7 bases aligning to TRBD1. CDR3 length: 13 residues. V lost 7 bases, J lost 2 bases, and 4 bases stayed unmatched. CDR1 is MNHNY and CDR2 is SVGAGI in the germline V gene (reference sequence). The CDR3 DNA reads TGTGCCAGCAAGGGGGGACAGAACTATGGCTACACCTTC. Its translation: CASKGGQNYGYTF.

The gene calls are TRBV19 and TRBJ1-4; 9 bases fit TRBD1. After removal of 5 bases from V and 10 bases from J, the junction contained 14 bases not matched to a gene. The CDR3 sequence is 16 residues long. Germline values: CDR1 LNHDA, CDR2 SQIVND (reference sequence). This CDR3 is CASSFGQGRERGKLFF. The DNA of the CDR3 is TGTGCCAGTAGTTTTGGACAGGGGCGTGAACGTGGAAAACTGTTTTTT.

V is TRBV18 and J is TRBJ1-4; 7 bases match TRBD1. The V and J ends lost 8 bases and 3 bases, in that order; junction bases with no gene match: 6. Germline V gives CDR1 KGHSH, CDR2 LQKENI. The CDR3 covers 14 residues. The CDR3 here is CASRTGVPNEKLFF. The CDR3 DNA is TGTGCCAGCCGCACAGGGGTTCCTAATGAAAAACTGTTTTTT.

This chain connects TRBV4-3 to TRBJ1-1; TRBD1 aligns across 9 bases. V lost 2 bases to trimming and J lost 1 base; unmatched junction nucleotides: 14. The CDR3 is made up of 19 amino acids. CDR1 LGHNA and CDR2 YSLEER come from the germline V gene. CDR3 protein: CASSQFPLGQGRANTEAFF. The CDR3 bases are TGCGCCAGCAGCCAATTCCCTTTGGGACAGGGCCGGGCGAACACTGAAGCTTTCTTT.

The table lists this clone with a few counts. The chain is built from TRBV6-6 and TRBJ1-1; tentatively, D is TRBD1 (5 bases). Germline V gives CDR1 MNHNY, CDR2 SVGAGI (reference sequence). V was pared by 7 bases and J by 0 bases, with 12 bases between. The CDR3 is 14 residues long. Here the CDR3 reads CASTYTGLNTEAFF. Here the CDR3 DNA reads TGTGCCAGCACATACACAGGACTGAACACTGAAGCTTTCTTT.

The chain combines TRBV25-1 with TRBJ2-1; D is uncertain. CDR1 and CDR2 from the germline V gene are MGHDK and SYGVNS. V was clipped by 3 bases and J by 0 bases, with 9 bases between them. This CDR3 is built from 15 residues. CDR3 in amino acids: CASSDQPSSYNEQFF. The CDR3 nucleotides read TGTGCCAGCAGTGATCAGCCGTCCTCCTACAATGAGCAGTTCTTC.

This clone was observed once. The chain joins TRBV3-1 (or the pseudogene TRBV3-2) to TRBJ2-7; tentative D call: TRBD1 (5 bases). This CDR3 comprises 14 residues. Trimming cost V 4 bases and J 3 bases, with 13 bases left between them. In germline, CDR1 is LGHDT, CDR2 YNNKEL (reference sequence). This CDR3 is CASSPRQSNYEQYF. The CDR3 DNA is TGTGCCAGCAGCCCTCGACAGTCAAACTACGAGCAGTACTTC.

The chain combines TRBV18 with TRBJ2-7; the D is unclear. From germline, CDR1 is KGHSH and CDR2 LQKENI. Trimming removed 3 bases at V and 3 bases at J, with 12 bases between. CDR3 size: 14 residues. For the CDR3, the DNA is TGTGCCAGCTCACCTGAGGCAGCATACTACGAGCAGTACTTC. Translating it yields CASSPEAAYYEQYF.

The chain is built from TRBV24-1 and TRBJ2-3, with 11 bases aligning to TRBD1. V gave up 7 bases and J gave up 5 bases; unmatched junction bases: 13. CDR1 and CDR2 (germline): KGHDR, SFDVKD. The CDR3 runs to 17 residues. The CDR3, as DNA: TGTGCCACCAGACCATCTAGGGGGGACAGGGGGGAAGATACGCAGTATTTT. Amino acids: CATRPSRGDRGEDTQYF.

The chain recombines TRBV4-2 with TRBJ1-6; D perhaps matches TRBD1 (6 bases). V lost 0 bases to trimming and J lost 7 bases, with 10 bases between them. This CDR3 is 15 amino acids long. CDR1 and CDR2 (germline): LGHNA, YNFKEQ. CDR3 sequence: CASSQDRQENSPLHF. CDR3 in DNA: TGTGCCAGCAGCCAAGATCGACAGGAAAATTCACCCCTCCACTTT.

The chain carries TRBV24-1 and TRBJ1-5, with D possibly TRBD1 on 6 matching bases. The V and J ends lost 3 bases and 3 bases respectively, with 14 bases between them. CDR3 length equals 16 residues. Germline CDR1 reads KGHDR; CDR2 reads SFDVKD. In DNA form, the CDR3 reads TGTGCCACCAGTGATCCCCTCCGGGACAACAATCAGCCCCAGCATTTT. Translated, it gives CATSDPLRDNNQPQHF.